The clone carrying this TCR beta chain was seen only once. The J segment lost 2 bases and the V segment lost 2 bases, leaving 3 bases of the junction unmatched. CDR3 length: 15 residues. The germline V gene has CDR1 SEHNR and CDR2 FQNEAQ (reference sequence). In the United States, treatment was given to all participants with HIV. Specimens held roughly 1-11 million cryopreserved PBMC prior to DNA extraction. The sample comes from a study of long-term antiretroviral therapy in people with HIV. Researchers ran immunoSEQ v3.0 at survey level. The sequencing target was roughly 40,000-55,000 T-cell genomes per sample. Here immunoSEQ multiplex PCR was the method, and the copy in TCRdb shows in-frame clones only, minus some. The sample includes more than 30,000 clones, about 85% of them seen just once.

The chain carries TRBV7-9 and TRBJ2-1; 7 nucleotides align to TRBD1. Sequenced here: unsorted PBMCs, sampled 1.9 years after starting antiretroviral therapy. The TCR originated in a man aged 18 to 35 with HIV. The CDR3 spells CASSLLGQTYNEQFF. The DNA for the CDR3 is TGTGCCAGCAGCTTACTGGGACAGACCTACAATGAGCAGTTCTTC. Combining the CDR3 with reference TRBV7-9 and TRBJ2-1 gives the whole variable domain DTGVSQNPRHKITKRGQNVTFRCDPISEHNRLYWYRQTLGQGPEFLTYFQNEAQLEKSRLLSDRFSAERPKGSFSTLEIQRTEQGDSAMYLCASSLLGQTYNEQFFGPGTRLTVL.